A selection of T cell receptor beta chains follows, all from one sample in a study of blood T cell repertoires in COVID-19. Only in-frame clones appear in the TCRdb table, and some are missing; sequencing was by immunoSEQ multiplex PCR. Counted here are 540,000 or so clones, about 88% occurring once; the ten biggest clones make up roughly 8%. The sequencing sample was made of peripheral blood. The receptors here all came from a woman aged 50 to 60 with COVID-19, enrolled during active disease. CDR3s include the opening cysteine and the closing phenylalanine or tryptophan. The D gene is left open where the match is weak. For some rows the clone size is stated as once, few or many, or as a class when expanded; others skip it.

CDR3aa: CASSWGGTGSTDTQYF; CDR3nt: TGCGCCAGCAGCTGGGGAGGGACAGGTAGCACAGATACGCAGTATTTT; v_gene: TRBV5-1; len: 16; j_gene: TRBJ2-3; d_gene: .; abundance: .
CDR3aa: CASSPQRGDTQYF; CDR3nt: TGTGCCAGCAGCCCCCAGCGGGGAGATACGCAGTATTTT; v_gene: TRBV3-1/TRBV3-2; len: 13; j_gene: TRBJ2-3; d_gene: TRBD2; abundance: .
CDR3aa: CASSEFYEQFF; CDR3nt: TGTGCCAGCAGTGAATTCTATGAGCAGTTCTTC; v_gene: TRBV25-1; len: 11; j_gene: TRBJ2-1; d_gene: .; abundance: .
CDR3aa: CASSFSTSEIGELFF; CDR3nt: TGTGCCAGCAGCTTTAGCACTAGCGAGATCGGGGAGCTGTTTTTT; v_gene: TRBV7-9; len: 15; j_gene: TRBJ2-2; d_gene: TRBD2; abundance: .
CDR3aa: CASSQGVTEAFF; CDR3nt: TGCGCCAGCAGCCAAGGGGTGACTGAAGCTTTCTTT; v_gene: TRBV5-1; len: 12; j_gene: TRBJ1-1; d_gene: .; abundance: once
CDR3aa: CASSFTGRIIGELFF; CDR3nt: TGTGCCAGCAGCTTCACGGGGAGAATAATCGGGGAGCTGTTTTTT; v_gene: TRBV11-3; len: 15; j_gene: TRBJ2-2; d_gene: .; abundance: .
CDR3aa: CASSLAGGAFF; CDR3nt: TGTGCCAGCAGTTTGGCAGGGGGAGCTTTCTTT; v_gene: TRBV12-3/TRBV12-4; len: 11; j_gene: TRBJ1-1; d_gene: TRBD1; abundance: few
CDR3aa: CASSLADQGAANSPLHF; CDR3nt: TGCGCCAGCAGCTTGGCCGACCAGGGGGCGGCCAATTCACCCCTCCACTTT; v_gene: TRBV5-1; len: 17; j_gene: TRBJ1-6; d_gene: TRBD1; abundance: .
CDR3aa: CASTTGGQETQYF; CDR3nt: TGTGCCAGCACTACGGGGGGCCAAGAGACCCAGTACTTC; v_gene: TRBV11-2; len: 13; j_gene: TRBJ2-5; d_gene: TRBD2; abundance: once
CDR3aa: CASSETGERTGELFF; CDR3nt: TGTGCCAGCAGTGAAACGGGAGAGAGGACCGGGGAGCTGTTTTTT; v_gene: TRBV6-1; len: 15; j_gene: TRBJ2-2; d_gene: .; abundance: many
CDR3aa: CASSEGGNYGYTF; CDR3nt: TGTGCCAGCAGTGAAGGCGGTAACTATGGCTACACCTTC; v_gene: TRBV25-1; len: 13; j_gene: TRBJ1-2; d_gene: .; abundance: .
CDR3aa: CASSLYDSSYQPQHF; CDR3nt: TGTGCCAGCAGCCTCTACGACAGTTCTTATCAGCCCCAGCATTTT; v_gene: TRBV5-5; len: 15; j_gene: TRBJ1-5; d_gene: .; abundance: .
CDR3aa: CASSRVGGTDTQYF; CDR3nt: TGTGCCAGCAGCCGGGTCGGGGGCACAGATACGCAGTATTTT; v_gene: TRBV5-4; len: 14; j_gene: TRBJ2-3; d_gene: .; abundance: .
CDR3aa: CATEDRGGTEAFF; CDR3nt: TGTGCCACGGAGGACAGGGGAGGCACTGAAGCTTTCTTT; v_gene: TRBV19; len: 13; j_gene: TRBJ1-1; d_gene: TRBD1; abundance: .
CDR3aa: CASSTGGGGYTF; CDR3nt: TGTGCCAGCAGTACAGGGGGTGGCGGCTACACCTTC; v_gene: TRBV28; len: 12; j_gene: TRBJ1-2; d_gene: TRBD1; abundance: .
CDR3aa: CASSLGGYSTEAFF; CDR3nt: TGTGCCAGCAGCTTAGGAGGTTATAGCACTGAAGCTTTCTTT; v_gene: TRBV7-6; len: 14; j_gene: TRBJ1-1; d_gene: .; abundance: .
CDR3aa: CASSEGTGRDTQYF; CDR3nt: TGTGCCAGCAGCGAAGGGACAGGGCGGGATACGCAGTATTTT; v_gene: TRBV6-6; len: 14; j_gene: TRBJ2-3; d_gene: TRBD1; abundance: .
CDR3aa: CSVRGQPHYGYTF; CDR3nt: TGCAGCGTTAGGGGACAACCCCACTATGGCTACACCTTC; v_gene: TRBV29-1; len: 13; j_gene: TRBJ1-2; d_gene: .; abundance: few
CDR3aa: CASRVPYTGTNAGELFF; CDR3nt: TGTGCCAGCAGGGTCCCATACACCGGGACAAATGCCGGGGAGCTGTTTTTT; v_gene: TRBV9; len: 17; j_gene: TRBJ2-2; d_gene: .; abundance: few
CDR3aa: CASSQYQGNTEAFF; CDR3nt: TGTGCCAGCAGCCAGTACCAGGGAAACACTGAAGCTTTCTTT; v_gene: TRBV5-4; len: 14; j_gene: TRBJ1-1; d_gene: .; abundance: .
CDR3aa: CATSTRQGANEKLFF; CDR3nt: TGTGCCACCAGCACCAGACAGGGGGCTAATGAAAAACTGTTTTTT; v_gene: TRBV15; len: 15; j_gene: TRBJ1-4; d_gene: TRBD1; abundance: .
CDR3aa: CASSFYTEAFF; CDR3nt: TGTGCCAGCAGCTTCTACACTGAAGCTTTCTTT; v_gene: TRBV5-6; len: 11; j_gene: TRBJ1-1; d_gene: .; abundance: .
CDR3aa: CASSAVSGPQPQHF; CDR3nt: TGTGCCAGTAGTGCCGTATCGGGTCCTCAGCCCCAGCATTTT; v_gene: TRBV19; len: 14; j_gene: TRBJ1-5; d_gene: .; abundance: once
CDR3aa: CASSRHREGYTF; CDR3nt: TGTGCCAGCAGTCGTCACAGGGAAGGCTACACCTTC; v_gene: TRBV6-5; len: 12; j_gene: TRBJ1-2; d_gene: .; abundance: few
CDR3aa: CASSLGGAEQYF; CDR3nt: TGTGCCAGCAGCCTAGGTGGGGCCGAGCAGTACTTC; v_gene: TRBV13; len: 12; j_gene: TRBJ2-7; d_gene: .; abundance: .
CDR3aa: CASSPMDRANYGYTF; CDR3nt: TGTGCCAGCAGCCCGATGGACAGGGCCAACTATGGCTACACCTTC; v_gene: TRBV11-2; len: 15; j_gene: TRBJ1-2; d_gene: TRBD1; abundance: few
CDR3aa: CASSLIFQGNYGYTF; CDR3nt: TGTGCCAGCAGCTTAATATTCCAGGGTAACTATGGCTACACCTTC; v_gene: TRBV7-9; len: 15; j_gene: TRBJ1-2; d_gene: .; abundance: .
CDR3aa: CASSLVQFYGYTF; CDR3nt: TGTGCCAGCAGCTTAGTACAGTTCTATGGCTACACCTTC; v_gene: TRBV7-2; len: 13; j_gene: TRBJ1-2; d_gene: .; abundance: once
CDR3aa: CAIGEGGEKLFF; CDR3nt: TGTGCCATCGGGGAGGGTGGTGAAAAACTGTTTTTT; v_gene: TRBV10-3; len: 12; j_gene: TRBJ1-4; d_gene: .; abundance: few
CDR3aa: CATAQGASYGYTF; CDR3nt: TGTGCCACCGCACAGGGGGCCAGCTATGGCTACACCTTC; v_gene: TRBV24-1; len: 13; j_gene: TRBJ1-2; d_gene: TRBD1; abundance: .
CDR3aa: CAGSRDTNGGNTIYF; CDR3nt: TGCGCCGGGTCCCGGGACACTAATGGAGGAAACACCATATATTTT; v_gene: TRBV4-1; len: 15; j_gene: TRBJ1-3; d_gene: .; abundance: few
CDR3aa: CAWETGLAGGRGETQYF; CDR3nt: TGTGCCTGGGAAACCGGACTAGCGGGGGGCCGGGGAGAGACCCAGTACTTC; v_gene: TRBV30; len: 17; j_gene: TRBJ2-5; d_gene: TRBD2; abundance: .
CDR3aa: CASSVGTGRGEKLFF; CDR3nt: TGTGCCAGCAGCGTGGGAACAGGGAGAGGCGAAAAACTGTTTTTT; v_gene: TRBV9; len: 15; j_gene: TRBJ1-4; d_gene: .; abundance: .
CDR3aa: CASTDGFNEQFF; CDR3nt: TGTGCCAGCACTGACGGGTTCAATGAGCAGTTCTTC; v_gene: TRBV27; len: 12; j_gene: TRBJ2-1; d_gene: .; abundance: .